A selection of T cell receptor beta chains follows, all from one sample in a study of T cell responses to AZD1222 COVID-19 vaccine. The repertoire was sequenced with immunoSEQ multiplex PCR; TCRdb's copy has only in-frame clones and lacks some. The table lists 180,000 or so clones, approximately 93% of them singletons. This specimen consisted of peripheral blood, obtained 28 days after the second AZD1222 dose. All receptors derive from an adult who received the AZD1222 COVID-19 vaccine. Both conserved end residues are part of each CDR3. D genes are given only for firm matches. Size is stated for part of the rows, as once, few or many counts, or as a class when the clone is expanded.

V gene	clone size	J gene	D gene	CDR3 length	CDR3 protein	CDR3 DNA
TRBV2	.	TRBJ1-1	.	10	CASRRGKAFF	TGTGCCAGCAGGAGGGGGAAAGCTTTCTTT
TRBV7-2	.	TRBJ1-2	.	14	CASSSGRLARAAPF	TGTGCCAGCAGCTCCGGCAGACTCGCTAGGGCAGCTCCCTTC
TRBV29-1	.	TRBJ2-5	TRBD2	14	CSALLAGGPRPQYF	TGCAGCGCCCTACTAGCGGGGGGCCCCAGGCCCCAGTACTTC
TRBV11-3	.	TRBJ2-2	TRBD1	15	CASSQLQGSTGELFF	TGTGCCAGCAGCCAGTTACAGGGGTCAACCGGGGAGCTGTTTTTT
TRBV7-2	once	TRBJ1-2	.	14	CASSRRDGSYGYTF	TGTGCCAGCAGCCGGAGGGACGGCTCCTATGGCTACACCTTC
TRBV18	.	TRBJ1-3	.	16	CASLPGQGRSGNTIYF	TGTGCCAGCTTACCCGGACAAGGCCGCTCTGGAAACACCATATATTTT
TRBV9	.	TRBJ2-3	.	15	CASSVVGGSTDTQYF	TGTGCCAGCAGCGTAGTTGGAGGGAGCACAGATACGCAGTATTTT
TRBV5-1	once	TRBJ2-4	TRBD2	15	CASSPLAGVGNIQYF	TGCGCCAGCAGCCCCCTAGCGGGAGTCGGAAACATTCAGTACTTC
TRBV11-2	.	TRBJ1-1	.	14	CASSLATVNTEAFF	TGTGCCAGCAGCTTAGCGACAGTTAACACTGAAGCTTTCTTT
TRBV5-6	.	TRBJ1-4	.	19	CASSLVGPGRTSANEKLFF	TGTGCCAGCAGCTTGGTTGGACCGGGACGCACTTCGGCTAATGAAAAACTGTTTTTT
TRBV19	.	TRBJ2-1	.	15	CASSFREGGVNEQFF	TGTGCCAGTAGTTTCAGGGAAGGGGGTGTTAATGAGCAGTTCTTC
TRBV30	.	TRBJ1-6	.	13	CAWSRQYNSPLHF	TGTGCCTGGAGTAGACAGTATAATTCACCCCTCCACTTT
TRBV9	once	TRBJ1-1	TRBD1	17	CASSPRDRGGLNTEAFF	TGTGCCAGCAGCCCTCGGGACAGGGGAGGATTGAACACTGAAGCTTTCTTT
TRBV5-1	.	TRBJ2-7	TRBD2	14	CASSHLGGTYEQYF	TGCGCCAGCAGCCACCTCGGGGGGACCTACGAGCAGTACTTC
TRBV5-1	.	TRBJ1-1	TRBD1	15	CASSGGTVMNTEAFF	TGCGCCAGCAGCGGGGGGACAGTCATGAACACTGAAGCTTTCTTT
TRBV9	.	TRBJ1-5	.	15	CASSSLGAVNQPQHF	TGTGCCAGCAGCTCCCTTGGGGCCGTCAATCAGCCCCAGCATTTT
TRBV7-9	.	TRBJ2-1	.	14	CASSLGGPYNEQFF	TGTGCCAGCAGCTTAGGGGGGCCCTACAATGAGCAGTTCTTC
TRBV5-1	.	TRBJ2-7	.	15	CASSFIPGSNYEQYF	TGCGCCAGCAGCTTTATTCCGGGATCTAATTACGAGCAGTACTTC
TRBV9	.	TRBJ2-5	.	16	CASSVSPGLLGETQYF	TGTGCCAGCAGCGTTTCTCCGGGACTTCTAGGGGAGACCCAGTACTTC
TRBV15	.	TRBJ2-1	.	17	CATRKERGLGGTNEQFF	TGTGCCACCAGAAAGGAGAGGGGTCTAGGTGGAACCAATGAGCAGTTCTTC
TRBV6-5	.	TRBJ1-2	TRBD1	14	CASSRGTGGYGYTF	TGTGCCAGCAGTCGGGGGACAGGGGGCTATGGCTACACCTTC
TRBV7-9	.	TRBJ1-5	.	15	CASSSEEAPNQPQHF	TGTGCCAGCAGCTCAGAGGAAGCTCCCAATCAGCCCCAGCATTTT
TRBV7-2	.	TRBJ2-7	TRBD2	15	CASSRSGTSSYEQYF	TGTGCCAGCAGCCGTAGCGGGACTTCTTCCTACGAGCAGTACTTC
TRBV18	.	TRBJ2-1	TRBD2	19	CASSPRLAGRGDYYNEQFF	TGTGCCAGCTCACCCAGACTAGCGGGTCGGGGGGATTACTACAATGAGCAGTTCTTC
TRBV2	.	TRBJ1-2	TRBD1	14	CASSLGQGPYGYTF	TGTGCCAGCAGTCTTGGACAGGGACCCTATGGCTACACCTTC
TRBV7-2	.	TRBJ1-5	TRBD1	16	CASSLGRTGRNQPQHF	TGTGCCAGCAGCTTAGGGCGGACAGGACGCAATCAGCCCCAGCATTTT
TRBV5-4	.	TRBJ2-7	.	13	CASSRLPSYEQYF	TGTGCCAGCAGCAGACTACCATCCTACGAGCAGTACTTC
TRBV28	.	TRBJ2-7	.	13	CASSYGLSYEQYF	TGTGCCAGCAGTTATGGACTGTCCTACGAGCAGTACTTC
TRBV30	.	TRBJ1-1	.	15	CAWKAVGLSGTEAFF	TGTGCCTGGAAGGCCGTCGGGCTGAGTGGCACTGAAGCTTTCTTT
TRBV7-9	.	TRBJ1-1	TRBD1	15	CASSLRQGADTEAFF	TGTGCCAGCAGCTTAAGACAGGGGGCGGACACTGAAGCTTTCTTT
TRBV19	.	TRBJ1-2	.	11	CASSDLFGYTF	TGTGCCAGTAGCGACCTCTTTGGCTACACCTTC